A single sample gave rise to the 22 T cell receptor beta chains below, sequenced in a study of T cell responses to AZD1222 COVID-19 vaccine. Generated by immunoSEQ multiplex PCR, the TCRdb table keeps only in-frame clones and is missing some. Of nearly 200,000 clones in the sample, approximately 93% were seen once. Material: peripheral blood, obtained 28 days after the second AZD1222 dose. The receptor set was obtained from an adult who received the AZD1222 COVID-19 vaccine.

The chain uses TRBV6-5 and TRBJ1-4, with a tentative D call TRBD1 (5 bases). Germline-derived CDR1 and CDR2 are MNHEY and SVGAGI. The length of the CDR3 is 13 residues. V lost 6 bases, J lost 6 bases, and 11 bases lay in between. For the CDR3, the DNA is TGTGCCAGCAGGGTGACAGTTCATGAAAAACTGTTTTTT. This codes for CASRVTVHEKLFF.

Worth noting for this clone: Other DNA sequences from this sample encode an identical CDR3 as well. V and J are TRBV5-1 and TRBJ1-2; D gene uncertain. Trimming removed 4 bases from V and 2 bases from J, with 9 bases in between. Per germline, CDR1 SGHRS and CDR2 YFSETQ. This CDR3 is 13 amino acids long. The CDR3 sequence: CASSQTGNYGYTF. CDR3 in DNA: TGCGCCAGCAGCCAAACGGGAAACTATGGCTACACCTTC. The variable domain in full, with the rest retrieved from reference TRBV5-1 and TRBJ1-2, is KAGVTQTPRYLIKTRGQQVTLSCSPISGHRSVSWYQQTPGQGLQFLFEYFSETQRNKGNFPGRFSGRQFSNSRSEMNVSTLELGDSALYLCASSQTGNYGYTFGSGTRLTVV.

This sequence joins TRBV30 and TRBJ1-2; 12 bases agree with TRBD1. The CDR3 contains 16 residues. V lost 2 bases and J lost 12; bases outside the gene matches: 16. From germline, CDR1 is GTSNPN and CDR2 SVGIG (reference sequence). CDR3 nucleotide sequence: TGTGCCTGGAGTTCCGGGACAGGGGGCGCCCCGACGCGTCACACCTTC. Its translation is CAWSSGTGGAPTRHTF.

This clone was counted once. The CDR3 bases are TGTGCCTGGAGTCCGGGACAGGGGGGGACTTCACCCCTCCACTTT. Amino acid sequence: CAWSPGQGGTSPLHF. V gene TRBV30 combines with J gene TRBJ1-6, with 11 bases that match TRBD1. The CDR3 sequence is 15 residues long. Germline assignment: CDR1 GTSNPN and CDR2 SVGIG (reference sequence). J gave up 9 bases and V 2 bases, and 6 bases lay outside the gene matches.

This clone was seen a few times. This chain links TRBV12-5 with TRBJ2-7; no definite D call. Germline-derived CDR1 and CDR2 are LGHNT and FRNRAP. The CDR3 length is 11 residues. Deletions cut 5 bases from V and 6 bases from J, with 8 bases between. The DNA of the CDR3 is TGTGCTAGTGGTCCCGCTCGCGAGCAGTACTTC. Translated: CASGPAREQYF.

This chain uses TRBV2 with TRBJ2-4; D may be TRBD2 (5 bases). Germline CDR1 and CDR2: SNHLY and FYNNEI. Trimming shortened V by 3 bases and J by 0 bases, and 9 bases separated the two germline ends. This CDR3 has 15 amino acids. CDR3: CASSEEGLAKNIQYF. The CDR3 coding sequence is TGTGCCAGCAGTGAGGAAGGACTAGCCAAAAACATTCAGTACTTC.

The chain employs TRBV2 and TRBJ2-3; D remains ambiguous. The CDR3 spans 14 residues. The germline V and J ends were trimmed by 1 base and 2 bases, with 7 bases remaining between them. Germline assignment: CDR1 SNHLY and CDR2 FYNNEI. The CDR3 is CASSEVGPTDTQYF. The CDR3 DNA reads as TGTGCCAGCAGTGAAGTTGGCCCCACAGATACGCAGTATTTT. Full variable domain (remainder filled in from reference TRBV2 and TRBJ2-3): EPEVTQTPSHQVTQMGQEVILRCVPISNHLYFYWYRQILGQKVEFLVSFYNNEISEKSEIFDDQFSVERPDGSNFTLKIRSTKLEDSAMYFCASSEVGPTDTQYFGPGTRLTVL.

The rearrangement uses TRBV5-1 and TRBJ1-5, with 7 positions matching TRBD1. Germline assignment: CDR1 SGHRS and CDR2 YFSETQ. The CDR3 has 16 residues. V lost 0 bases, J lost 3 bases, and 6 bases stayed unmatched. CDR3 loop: CASSLGQGPNNQPQHF. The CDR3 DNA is TGCGCCAGCAGCTTGGGACAGGGACCTAACAATCAGCCCCAGCATTTT.

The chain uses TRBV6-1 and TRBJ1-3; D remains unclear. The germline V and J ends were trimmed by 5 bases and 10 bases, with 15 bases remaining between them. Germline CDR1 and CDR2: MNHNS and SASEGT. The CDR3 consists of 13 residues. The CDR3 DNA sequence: TGTGCCAGCAGTCCAGACCCGGTATTTACCATATATTTT. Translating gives CASSPDPVFTIYF.

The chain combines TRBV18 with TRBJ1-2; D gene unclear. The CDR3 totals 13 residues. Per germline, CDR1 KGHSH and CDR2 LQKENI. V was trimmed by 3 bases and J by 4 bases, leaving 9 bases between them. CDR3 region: CASSPGWSYGYTF. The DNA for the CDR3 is TGTGCCAGCTCACCCGGGTGGAGCTATGGCTACACCTTC.

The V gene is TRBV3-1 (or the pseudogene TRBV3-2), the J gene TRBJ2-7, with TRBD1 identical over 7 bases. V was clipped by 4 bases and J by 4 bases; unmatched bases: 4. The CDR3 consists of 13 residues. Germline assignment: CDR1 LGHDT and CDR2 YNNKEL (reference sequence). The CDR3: CASSRQGSYEQYF. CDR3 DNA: TGTGCCAGCAGCCGACAGGGTTCTTACGAGCAGTACTTC.

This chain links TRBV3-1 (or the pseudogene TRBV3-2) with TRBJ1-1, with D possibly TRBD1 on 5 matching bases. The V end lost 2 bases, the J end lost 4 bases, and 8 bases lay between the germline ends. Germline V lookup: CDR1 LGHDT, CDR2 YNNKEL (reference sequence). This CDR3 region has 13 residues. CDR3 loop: CASSQLGTTEAFF. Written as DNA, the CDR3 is TGTGCCAGCAGCCAATTAGGGACCACTGAAGCTTTCTTT.

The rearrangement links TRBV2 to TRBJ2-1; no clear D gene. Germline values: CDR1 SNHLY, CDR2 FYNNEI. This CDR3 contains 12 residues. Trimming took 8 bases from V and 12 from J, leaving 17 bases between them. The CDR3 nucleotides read TGTGCCAGCCCGTGGGGTCGGTCGGGGCAGTTCTTC. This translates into CASPWGRSGQFF.

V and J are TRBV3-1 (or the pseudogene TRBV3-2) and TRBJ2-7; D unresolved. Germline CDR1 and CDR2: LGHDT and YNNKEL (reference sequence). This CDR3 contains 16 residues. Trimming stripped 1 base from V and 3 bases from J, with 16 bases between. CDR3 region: CASSQGRVGSVYEQYF. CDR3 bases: TGTGCCAGCAGCCAAGGGAGAGTGGGGTCCGTCTACGAGCAGTACTTC.

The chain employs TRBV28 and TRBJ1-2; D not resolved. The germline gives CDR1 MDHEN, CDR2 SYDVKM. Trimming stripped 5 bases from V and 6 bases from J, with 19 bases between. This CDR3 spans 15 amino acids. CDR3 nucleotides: TGTGCCAGCAGTGTTTCCCTGAGCCTGAGGGATGGCTACACCTTC. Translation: CASSVSLSLRDGYTF.

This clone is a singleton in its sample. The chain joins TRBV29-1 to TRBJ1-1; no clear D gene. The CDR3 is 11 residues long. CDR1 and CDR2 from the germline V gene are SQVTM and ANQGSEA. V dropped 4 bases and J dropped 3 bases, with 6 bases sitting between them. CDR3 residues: CSVVEDTEAFF. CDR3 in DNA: TGCAGCGTTGTAGAGGACACTGAAGCTTTCTTT.

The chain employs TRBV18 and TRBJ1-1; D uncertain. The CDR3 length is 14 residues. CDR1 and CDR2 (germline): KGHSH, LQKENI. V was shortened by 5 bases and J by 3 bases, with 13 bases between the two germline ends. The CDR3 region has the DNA TGTGCCAGCTCAATGAACGACGTAGACACTGAAGCTTTCTTT. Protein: CASSMNDVDTEAFF.

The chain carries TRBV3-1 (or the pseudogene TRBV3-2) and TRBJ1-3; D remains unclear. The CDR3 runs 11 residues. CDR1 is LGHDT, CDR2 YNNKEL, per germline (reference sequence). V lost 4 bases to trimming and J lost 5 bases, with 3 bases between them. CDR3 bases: TGTGCCAGCAGCCTGAGAAACACCATATATTTT. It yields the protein CASSLRNTIYF.

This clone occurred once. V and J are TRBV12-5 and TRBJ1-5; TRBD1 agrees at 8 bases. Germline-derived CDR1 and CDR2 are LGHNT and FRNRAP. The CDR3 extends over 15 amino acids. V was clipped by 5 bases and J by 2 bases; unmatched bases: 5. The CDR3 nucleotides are TGTGCTAGTGGTCTCGACAGGGGCGGCAATCAGCCCCAGCATTTT. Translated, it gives CASGLDRGGNQPQHF.

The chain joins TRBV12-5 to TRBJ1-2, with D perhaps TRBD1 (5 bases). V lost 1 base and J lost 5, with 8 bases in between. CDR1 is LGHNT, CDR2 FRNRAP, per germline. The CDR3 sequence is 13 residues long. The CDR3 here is CASGLGGRYGYTF. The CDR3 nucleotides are TGTGCTAGTGGTTTGGGGGGGAGGTATGGCTACACCTTC.

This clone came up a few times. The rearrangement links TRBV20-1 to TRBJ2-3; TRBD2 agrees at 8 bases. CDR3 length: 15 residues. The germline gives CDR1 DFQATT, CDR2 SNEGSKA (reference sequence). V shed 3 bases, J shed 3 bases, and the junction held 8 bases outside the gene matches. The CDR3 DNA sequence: TGCAGTGCTAGTAAGGGGTCGGGGGGGACAGATACGCAGTATTTT. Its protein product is CSASKGSGGTDTQYF.

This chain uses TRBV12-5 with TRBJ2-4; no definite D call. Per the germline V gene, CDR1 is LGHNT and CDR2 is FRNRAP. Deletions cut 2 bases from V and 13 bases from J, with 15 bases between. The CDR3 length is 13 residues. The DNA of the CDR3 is TGTGCTAGTGGTTTGCCTCAAGTACCTCGGCAGTACTTC. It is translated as CASGLPQVPRQYF. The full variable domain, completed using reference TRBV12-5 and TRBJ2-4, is DARVTQTPRHKVTEMGQEVTMRCQPILGHNTVFWYRQTMMQGLELLAYFRNRAPLDDSGMPKDRFSAEMPDATLATLKIQPSEPRDSAVYFCASGLPQVPRQYFGAGTRLSVL.